The next 12 T cell receptor beta chains were all read from a single sample in a study of shared clonotypes between healthy human individuals. Only in-frame clones appear in the TCRdb table, and some are missing; sequencing was by immunoSEQ multiplex PCR. The repertoire consists of under 1,100,000 clones, with approximately 68% occurring once and the leading ten covering approximately 1.5%. Sequencing was performed on memory CD4+ T cells sorted from blood. Subset noted: CD45RA-negative fraction. Receptors originate from a man between 18 and 35 years old in good health.

The V call is TRBV6-1, the J call TRBJ1-4; no firm D call. The CDR3 contains 16 residues. V lost 3 bases and J 2 bases, leaving 13 bases between the germline ends. Per the germline V gene, CDR1 is MNHNS and CDR2 is SASEGT. The CDR3 loop is CASSEYKGITNEKLFF. The CDR3 nucleotides read TGTGCCAGCAGTGAGTACAAAGGGATCACTAATGAAAAACTGTTTTTT.

The chain has TRBV10-3 and TRBJ2-2; D remains ambiguous. The CDR3 length is 14 residues. From germline, CDR1 is ENHRY and CDR2 SYGVKD. V lost 6 bases, J lost 4 bases, and 12 bases lay in between. The CDR3 sequence: CAISPLPGTGELFF. CDR3 sequence (DNA): TGTGCCATCAGCCCCCTCCCGGGCACCGGGGAGCTGTTTTTT.

This clone came up a few times. This rearrangement joins TRBV2 to TRBJ1-6; TRBD1 matches 8 bases. The CDR3 spans 15 residues. V lost 6 bases, J lost 7 bases, and 8 bases stayed unmatched. Germline values: CDR1 SNHLY, CDR2 FYNNEI. Here the CDR3 DNA reads TGTGCCAGCAGAGGCGGGGACAGGAGCAATTCACCCCTCCACTTT. The encoded protein is CASRGGDRSNSPLHF.

This chain connects TRBV5-6 to TRBJ1-5; maybe TRBD1 (6 bases). With 1 base removed from V and 6 bases from J, the gap between germline ends came to 11 bases. The CDR3 contains 14 residues. CDR1 is SGHDT, CDR2 YYEEEE, per germline. CDR3 sequence reads: CASSLRGASQPQHF. Written as DNA, the CDR3 is TGTGCCAGCAGCTTGAGGGGGGCAAGTCAGCCCCAGCATTTT.

This chain uses TRBV9 with TRBJ2-5; D gene ambiguous. V lost 0 bases and J 5 bases, leaving 11 bases between the germline ends. This CDR3 has 14 residues. Germline values: CDR1 SGDLS, CDR2 YYNGEE. CDR3 nucleotides: TGTGCCAGCAGCGTAGACGTAGCCGGGGAGACCCAGTACTTC. Translated, it gives CASSVDVAGETQYF.

This clone was seen only once. The chain couples TRBV30 to TRBJ2-1; perhaps TRBD1 as D (6 bases). The V and J ends lost 5 bases and 7 bases respectively, with 12 bases between them. This CDR3 is 12 amino acids long. CDR1 GTSNPN and CDR2 SVGIG come from the germline V gene (reference sequence). Here the CDR3 reads CAWGGLRNEQFF. DNA of the CDR3: TGTGCCTGGGGGGGCCTTCGGAATGAGCAGTTCTTC. Full variable domain (remainder filled in from reference TRBV30 and TRBJ2-1): SQTIHQWPATLVQPVGSPLSLECTVEGTSNPNLYWYRQAAGRGLQLLFYSVGIGQISSEVPQNLSASRPQDRQFILSSKKLLLSDSGFYLCAWGGLRNEQFFGPGTRLTVL.

The rearrangement links TRBV7-6 to TRBJ2-5, with D possibly being TRBD1 or TRBD2 (6 bases each). The germline V gene encodes CDR1 SGHVS and CDR2 FNYEAQ. V lost 4 bases to trimming and J lost 5 bases, with 17 bases between them. CDR3 size: 15 residues. CDR3 in amino acids: CASSYSGGWSETQYF. The CDR3 region has the DNA TGTGCCAGCAGCTATTCCGGGGGCTGGTCGGAGACCCAGTACTTC.

Details on this clone: This same CDR3 is encoded by further DNA sequences in the sample. The chain has TRBV28 and TRBJ1-2; D is undetermined. The CDR3 covers 14 residues. Germline V gene data show CDR1 as MDHEN and CDR2 as SYDVKM. V was clipped by 2 bases and J by 0 bases, with 7 bases between them. The CDR3 nucleotides read TGTGCCAGCAGTTTAGTTAGCCCTAACTATGGCTACACCTTC. Its protein is CASSLVSPNYGYTF.

J is TRBJ1-2 and V is TRBV28; 7 bases line up with TRBD1. This CDR3 is built from 14 residues. Germline-derived CDR1 and CDR2 are MDHEN and SYDVKM. V lost 1 base, J lost 5 bases, and 4 bases stayed unmatched. DNA for the CDR3: TGTGCCAGCAGTTTATCACTCAGGGGGTATGGCTACACCTTC. Encoded protein: CASSLSLRGYGYTF.

A few counts support this clone. At one end the junction does not follow the germline gene, possibly because of a read error. The genes are TRBV19 and TRBJ2-7; D remains unclear. In germline, CDR1 is LNHDA, CDR2 SQIVND (reference sequence). CDR3 length equals 11 residues. CDR3 sequence reads: CASRGEREWDF. The CDR3 DNA sequence: TGTGCCAGTAGGGGCGAACGAGAATGGGACTTC.

This clone was counted a single time. The chain carries TRBV28 and TRBJ2-3; no reliable D call. Per the germline V gene, CDR1 is MDHEN and CDR2 is SYDVKM. Trimming took 3 bases from V and 6 from J, leaving 13 bases between them. The CDR3 runs to 14 residues. The CDR3 DNA follows: TGTGCCAGCAGTTTTTTGCGGCCGATGGATACGCAGTATTTT. Its protein product is CASSFLRPMDTQYF.

This clone came up a few times. The chain carries TRBV7-9 and TRBJ1-1; D perhaps matches TRBD1 (5 bases). The CDR3 length is 15 residues. V shed 1 base and J shed 4 bases, with 13 bases lying between them. The V gene's germline CDR1 is SEHNR and CDR2 FQNEAQ (reference sequence). The CDR3 DNA reads as TGTGCCAGCAGCTTAGATGGGGGGAGAAGCACTGAAGCTTTCTTT. It specifies CASSLDGGRSTEAFF. The whole variable domain, remainder taken from reference TRBV7-9 and TRBJ1-1, is DTGVSQNPRHKITKRGQNVTFRCDPISEHNRLYWYRQTLGQGPEFLTYFQNEAQLEKSRLLSDRFSAERPKGSFSTLEIQRTEQGDSAMYLCASSLDGGRSTEAFFGQGTRLTVV.